The T cell receptor beta chain described here comes from a study of T cell clusters in autoimmune cytopenias. With respect to this clonotype: Its cognate antigen is unknown.

Study-wide results and limits: A dominant lymphoma-associated repertoire apparently masked the cluster-lack signature in secondary cytopenia versus chronic lymphocytic leukemia.

TRB rearrangements were amplified by touch-down multiplex PCR with mixed TRB-A/B primers. TCRdb reprocessed the multiplex PCR reads and keeps a single row for each CDR3 protein, giving no DNA. The sample yields some 15,000 distinct CDR3 sequences, of which the top ten take up roughly 3.5%. Germline V gene lookup returns CDR1 MNHEY and CDR2 SVGEGT. The CDR3 is 13 residues long. Each sample's input was around 250 ng genomic DNA, 38,000 or so genome equivalents. The sample also formed part of further work on T cell repertoires in aging, cancer and after chemotherapy. This second study says: Donor ages fell into six groups from 30 or younger up to 70 or older. Median generation probability rose over the chemotherapy interval in each cancer cohort, suggesting rebound thymic output.

This receptor was taken from a human donor in good health. V is TRBV6-2 or TRBV6-3 and J is TRBJ2-7; absent DNA, TCRdb's TRBD2 call cannot be checked. The sequenced sample was peripheral blood. CDR3 loop: CASSSAWTGEQYF.